This T cell receptor (beta chain) was sequenced in a study of T cell repertoires in cytomegalovirus infection. Study summary: CMV infection and matching HLA type were both indicated by public TCR beta signatures. Study-wide results and caveats: In two of eight donors, the top clonotype was HLA-C-restricted CMV-specific.

The ends lost 9 bases at V and 5 bases at J; junction bases unmatched: 6. From germline, CDR1 is LNHDA and CDR2 SQIVND (reference sequence). The CDR3 is 13 residues long. Remarks on this clonotype: The antigen remains unidentified.

In TCRdb, the reads were re-called with MiXCR into one record per CDR3 protein. The repertoire consists of approximately 590,000 distinct CDR3 sequences, with almost 40% occurring once and the leading ten covering 48%. The receptor was derived from a human donor in good health (CMV status not recorded). Some clones in this sample may be carry-over from other donors' samples. V and J are TRBV19 and TRBJ2-5; 10 bases are a match to TRBD2. The sequencing used cultured PBMCs, collected from culture after CMV antigen stimulation. The chain's CDR3 is CASDSGRLETQYF. The CDR3 DNA reads as TGTGCCAGCGATAGCGGGAGGTTGGAGACCCAGTACTTC.